This TCR beta chain was found in a study of radiotherapy plus CTLA-4 blockade in lung cancer (dated by TCRdb to between 2018 and 2020). With regard to the full study: Objective responses occurred in around 20% of enrolled patients, and 30% to 35% achieved disease control.

The paper as a whole reports these results and caveats: The strongest predictors of response, as reported, were early dynamic changes in blood T cell clones along with a rise in serum interferon-beta after radiation. After treatment with radiotherapy and ipilimumab, TCR clones that originated in tumors expanded in peripheral blood.

About this clone: It has no known antigen specificity. Nothing much larger sits one base from this clone, and base qualities are not available.

Libraries were built with the immunoSEQ multiplex PCR assay. Not all clones reach the TCRdb copy of this immuneACCESS table, which keeps in-frame sequences only. Checked studies attribute under half of the gap to unresolved V genes and leave the rest unexplained. Here the sample has 85,000 to 90,000 clones; more than 85% occur a single time. The top ten clones comprise approximately 15% of the sample. The study tested focal radiation therapy combined with CTLA-4 blockade (ipilimumab) in patients with chemo-refractory metastatic non-small-cell lung cancer. The CDR3 contains 18 residues, cysteine and phenylalanine counted. The kept DNA is CDR3 alone, 54 bases in frame from the first base. Here V drops 2 bases and J drops 8 bases, and the junction holds 15 bases not matched to any gene. CDR1 MGHRA and CDR2 YSYEKL are derived from the germline V gene.

The rearranged chain carries TRBV4-1 and TRBJ1-6, with 7 middle bases fitting TRBD1. This TCR derives from a human donor with non-small cell lung cancer that progressed on radiotherapy plus ipilimumab. The sample consisted of peripheral blood, taken from a patient treated with radiotherapy plus ipilimumab. CDR3 region: CASSQKTTGQAGDSPLHF. At the DNA level, the sequence is TGCGCCAGCAGCCAAAAAACGACCGGACAGGCGGGCGATTCACCCCTCCACTTT.